Presented here are 15 T cell receptor beta chains from one specimen sequenced in a study of blood T cells in healthy people across ages. With a J-beta primer mix and a sample-barcoded 5' primer, a second PCR ran roughly 6 to 11 cycles. TCRdb processed the 5' RACE reads anew with MiXCR; each CDR3 protein has one entry. Of 1.5 million to 2 million distinct CDR3 sequences listed, roughly 52% are singletons. The source material was blood. The receptors here all came from a woman aged 40 to 49 in good health.

The chain uses TRBV29-1 and TRBJ2-3; a weak D match, TRBD2 (6 bases). CDR3 length: 15 amino acids. In germline, CDR1 is SQVTM, CDR2 ANQGSEA. The germline V and J ends were trimmed by 8 bases and 2 bases, with 20 bases remaining between them. CDR3 in DNA: TGCAGCTTCCGGCGGGGTGTACCCTTCACAGATACGCAGTATTTT. This translates into CSFRRGVPFTDTQYF.

With regard to this clonotype: Compared with germline, one end of the junction differs, possibly owing to a read error. The CDR3 DNA is TGTGCCAGCAACCAAGATCTTGCGGGGGCTCTCCAAGAGACCCAGTACTTC. Amino acid sequence: CASNQDLAGALQETQYF. This chain connects TRBV4-2 to TRBJ2-5; TRBD2 might be the D (7 bases). The germline V gene encodes CDR1 LGHNA and CDR2 YNFKEQ. The length of the CDR3 is 17 residues.

The table lists this clonotype with a count of one. The rearrangement links TRBV20-1 to TRBJ1-6; D unclear. Germline loops: CDR1 DFQATT, CDR2 SNEGSKA (reference sequence). The ends were cut back, 2 bases at V and 11 bases at J, with 16 bases in the middle. The CDR3 runs to 14 residues. CDR3 amino acids: CSARLPGRSPPLHF. The CDR3 DNA follows: TGCAGTGCTAGACTTCCCGGCAGGTCACCACCCCTCCACTTT.

The chain is built from TRBV21-1 and TRBJ2-5; the table's TRBD1 call for D was not verified on the DNA. TRBV21-1 is annotated as a pseudogene. The CDR3 runs 14 residues. The CDR3 is CASITGTEQETQYF. In nucleotides, the CDR3 is TGTGCCAGCATCACCGGGACAGAGCAAGAGACCCAGTACTTC.

The chain employs TRBV12-3 or TRBV12-4 and TRBJ2-6, with D perhaps TRBD1 (5 bases). The CDR3 extends over 16 amino acids. V shed 5 bases and J shed 1 base, with 12 bases lying between them. CDR3 amino acids: CASSRLQGSGANVLTF. The CDR3 coding sequence is TGTGCCAGCAGTCGACTTCAGGGATCTGGGGCCAACGTCCTGACTTTC.

V gene TRBV11-2 combines with J gene TRBJ1-2; TRBD1 matches at 7 bases. The CDR3 runs 17 residues. V lost 2 bases, J lost 4 bases, and 13 bases stayed unmatched. Germline V gives CDR1 SGHAT, CDR2 FQNNGV. In DNA, the CDR3 is TGTGCCAGCAGCTTACCCCTCCCCGGGACAGCCTTCTATGGCTACACCTTC. The encoded protein is CASSLPLPGTAFYGYTF.

V usage is TRBV20-1 and J usage is TRBJ2-1; 8 nucleotides agree with TRBD1. There are 13 residues in the CDR3. Germline trimming cut 5 bases from V and 10 bases from J; bases unmatched to any gene: 10. From germline, CDR1 is DFQATT and CDR2 SNEGSKA (reference sequence). The CDR3 region is CSAPGQAWGEQFF. The CDR3 DNA is TGCAGTGCTCCGGGACAGGCTTGGGGGGAGCAGTTCTTC.

This clonotype turned up a few times. The chain is built from TRBV27 and TRBJ2-3, with TRBD1 identical over 7 bases. The junction had 12 bases not matched to a gene; V was cut back by 4 bases and J by 14 bases. Germline CDR1 reads MNHEY; CDR2 reads SMNVEV (reference sequence). This CDR3 is 13 amino acids long. CDR3 sequence reads: CASSYAPGTVRYF. For the CDR3, the DNA is TGTGCCAGCAGTTACGCACCCGGGACAGTAAGGTATTTT.

This clonotype was counted a few times. This chain connects TRBV20-1 to TRBJ1-5, with TRBD1 matching 8 bases. The CDR3 covers 14 residues. Looked up from germline, CDR1 is DFQATT and CDR2 is SNEGSKA (reference sequence). The trim removed 5 bases at V and 3 bases at J, leaving 6 bases unmatched. The CDR3 spells CSALQDRDNQPQHF. In DNA, the CDR3 is TGCAGTGCTCTCCAGGACAGGGACAATCAGCCCCAGCATTTT.

This clonotype was picked up a small number of times. The chain carries TRBV7-2 and TRBJ2-3; perhaps TRBD2 as D (6 bases). The germline V gene encodes CDR1 SGHTA and CDR2 FQGNSA. This CDR3 has 15 residues. V was cut by 3 bases and J by 3 bases, with 13 bases left in between. CDR3 nucleotides: TGTGCCAGCAGCTTTCCGGGACTGCGAACAGATACGCAGTATTTT. It translates to CASSFPGLRTDTQYF.

This rearrangement joins TRBV6-5 to TRBJ2-7; 7 bases match TRBD1. Trimming cost V 6 bases and J 2 bases; bases outside gene matches: 7. Germline V gene sequence: CDR1 MNHEY, CDR2 SVGAGI. CDR3 length equals 14 residues. In nucleotides, the CDR3 is TGTGCCAGCAGAAGGGACAGCGGCCCCTACGAGCAGTACTTC. This gives the protein CASRRDSGPYEQYF.

This sequence joins TRBV7-2 and TRBJ2-3; 10 bases map to TRBD2. This CDR3 spans 16 amino acids. With V trimmed by 4 bases and J by 2 bases, 6 bases remained unmatched. Germline CDR1 reads SGHTA; CDR2 reads FQGNSA. DNA for the CDR3: TGTGCCAGCAGCTCCGGGACTAGCGCACACACAGATACGCAGTATTTT. Translated: CASSSGTSAHTDTQYF.

The chain couples TRBV5-1 to TRBJ1-2; 12 bases are a match to TRBD1. CDR1 is SGHRS and CDR2 is YFSETQ in the germline V gene. This CDR3 is built from 17 residues. After removal of 4 bases from V and 3 bases from J, the junction contained 10 bases not matched to a gene. CDR3 in amino acids: CASSPGPGQGADYGYTF. The CDR3 nucleotides are TGCGCCAGCAGCCCCGGACCGGGACAGGGGGCCGACTATGGCTACACCTTC.

This clonotype was detected a few times. The chain is built from TRBV20-1 and TRBJ2-3; 8 bases align to TRBD2. The CDR3 is 19 amino acids. The germline V gene encodes CDR1 DFQATT and CDR2 SNEGSKA (reference sequence). V trimming: 0 bases; J trimming: 0 bases; junction bases outside the gene matches: 14. The CDR3 sequence: CSARDSPSGGVLSTDTQYF. CDR3 coding DNA: TGCAGTGCTAGAGATAGCCCCTCCGGGGGGGTACTTAGCACAGATACGCAGTATTTT.

The chain is built from TRBV20-1 and TRBJ1-1; D not resolved. Germline V gene sequence: CDR1 DFQATT, CDR2 SNEGSKA (reference sequence). The CDR3 is 13 amino acids. CDR3 amino acids: CSGKLGWDTEAFF. The CDR3 DNA is TGCAGCGGGAAACTCGGATGGGACACTGAAGCTTTCTTT.